This T cell receptor (beta chain) was sequenced for a study of T cells expressing NK-cell markers. TCRdb re-called the 5' RACE reads; one entry per CDR3 protein, DNA not given. This table holds a few hundred thousand distinct CDR3 sequences. Germline lookup yields CDR1 MDHEN and CDR2 SYDVKM. This CDR3 is built from 15 residues. The gene calls are TRBV28 and TRBJ2-7; with no DNA, the TCRdb D assignment of TRBD2 cannot be verified. Sequencing was performed on blood T cells: a sorted CD56 or NKG2C T cell subset, CD4+ or CD8+ T cells, or bulk PBMC T cells (not recorded which). This sequence was found in a man aged 18-75 years in good health. The CDR3 region is CASSSTSAVRYEQYF. Looking up the rest from reference TRBV28 and TRBJ2-7 gives the full variable domain: DVKVTQSSRYLVKRTGEKVFLECVQDMDHENMFWYRQDPGLGLRLIYFSYDVKMKEKGDIPEGYSVSREKKERFSLILESASTNQTSMYLCASSSTSAVRYEQYFGPGTRLTVT.